The next 15 T cell receptor beta chains were all read from a single sample in a study of beta chain features in type 1 diabetes listed by TCRdb under 2018. General study outcomes and caveats: In all four CD4+ subsets, TCRB CDR3 length was moderately but significantly shorter in type 1 diabetes patients.

No antigen has been assigned to these receptors. The protocol used for the library was the immunoSEQ multiplex PCR assay. All of the isolated RNA was reverse transcribed with the High Capacity cDNA Reverse Transcription Kit, so expressed TCRB transcripts were sequenced. In its TCRdb copy, this immuneACCESS table keeps in-frame sequences only and misses some clones. Where compared with another copy, unresolved V genes explain less than half of these, and the others have no known cause. The sample records about 160,000 clones, around 8% of which are singletons. More than 0.75% of the sample is in the top ten clones. The specimen was central memory CD4+ T cells from blood. The source is a middle-aged woman with type 1 diabetes.

The table lists this clone with a few counts. The V and J genes are TRBV9 and TRBJ2-3, with 8 positions matching TRBD2. This CDR3 has 14 amino acids. Germline CDR1 reads SGDLS; CDR2 reads YYNGEE. J lost 6 bases, V lost 4 bases, and 7 bases had no gene match. The DNA for the CDR3 is TGTGCCAGCAGCCCCCAGACTAGCGTGGATACGCAGTATTTT. Translated, it gives CASSPQTSVDTQYF. Supplemented by reference TRBV9 and TRBJ2-3, the full variable domain reads DSGVTQTPKHLITATGQRVTLRCSPRSGDLSVYWYQQSLDQGLQFLIQYYNGEERAKGNILERFSAQQFPDLHSELNLSSLELGDSALYFCASSPQTSVDTQYFGPGTRLTVL.

The rearrangement joins TRBV19 to TRBJ2-5; D is ambiguous. The germline CDR1 and CDR2 sequences are LNHDA and SQIVND (reference sequence). V shed 2 bases and J shed 0 bases, with 7 bases lying between them. The CDR3 length is 14 residues. The CDR3 DNA reads as TGTGCCAGTAGTATACCACGGTACCAAGAGACCCAGTACTTC. It is translated as CASSIPRYQETQYF.

This clone has more than one count but fewer than ten. The chain employs TRBV19 and TRBJ2-7; the D gene is possibly TRBD1 (5 bases). The CDR3 is 15 residues long. V dropped 4 bases and J dropped 0 bases, with 13 bases sitting between them. The germline gives CDR1 LNHDA, CDR2 SQIVND (reference sequence). The CDR3 DNA is TGTGCCAGTAGTACCACCTCCGACAGCTCCTACGAGCAGTACTTC. Protein sequence: CASSTTSDSSYEQYF.

This clone has only a few counts. The genes are TRBV18 and TRBJ1-5, with 8 bases identical to TRBD1. The junction had 7 bases not matched to a gene; V was cut back by 3 bases and J by 0 bases. Germline CDR1 is KGHSH and CDR2 is LQKENI. CDR3 length equals 17 residues. DNA of the CDR3: TGTGCCAGCTCACCCGACAGGGGCCTTTATAGCAATCAGCCCCAGCATTTT. Protein product: CASSPDRGLYSNQPQHF.

J is TRBJ1-1 and V is TRBV19, with a tentative D call TRBD1 (6 bases). In germline, CDR1 is LNHDA, CDR2 SQIVND (reference sequence). The V end was cut by 9 bases, the J end by 4 bases, with 12 bases between. This CDR3 comprises 12 residues. The CDR3 region is CARRQGSTEAFF. CDR3 in DNA: TGTGCCAGACGTCAGGGGTCCACTGAAGCTTTCTTT.

This clone has a handful of counts. The chain couples TRBV4-1 to TRBJ2-7; a possible D gene is TRBD1 (6 bases). The V and J ends lost 1 base and 7 bases respectively, with 17 bases between them. CDR3 length: 15 residues. Germline V lookup: CDR1 MGHRA, CDR2 YSYEKL. CDR3 sequence reads: CASSQGQGPTSEQYF. The CDR3, as DNA: TGCGCCAGCAGCCAAGGGCAGGGGCCGACGTCAGAGCAGTACTTC.

This clone has more than one count but fewer than ten. The chain combines TRBV7-2 with TRBJ1-5, with TRBD1 as a possible D gene (6 bases). Germline-derived CDR1 and CDR2 are SGHTA and FQGNSA. This CDR3 contains 16 residues. The V and J ends lost 5 bases and 4 bases respectively, with 18 bases between them. CDR3 nucleotide sequence: TGTGCCAGCAGCCCACGGGGGGGGGCCTCGAATCAGCCCCAGCATTTT. It specifies CASSPRGGASNQPQHF.

A few counts support this clone. The CDR3 region has the DNA TGCGCCAGCAGCTCCCGGGACAGGGGCGGGGTTCCCTCTGGGGCCAACGTCCTGACTTTC. It translates to CASSSRDRGGVPSGANVLTF. V and J are TRBV5-1 and TRBJ2-6; 10 bases are a match to TRBD1. CDR1 is SGHRS, CDR2 YFSETQ, per germline. V shed 3 bases and J 0 bases; nucleotides not matched to a gene: 12. This CDR3 has 20 residues. Complete variable domain (other parts from reference TRBV5-1 and TRBJ2-6): KAGVTQTPRYLIKTRGQQVTLSCSPISGHRSVSWYQQTPGQGLQFLFEYFSETQRNKGNFPGRFSGRQFSNSRSEMNVSTLELGDSALYLCASSSRDRGGVPSGANVLTFGAGSRLTVL.

CDR3 sequence: CASSLDEGGYTF. CDR3 DNA sequence: TGCGCCAGCAGCTTGGACGAGGGAGGCTACACCTTC. The rearrangement links TRBV5-1 to TRBJ1-2; no firm D call. Per germline, CDR1 SGHRS and CDR2 YFSETQ. The CDR3 covers 12 residues. Trimming shortened V by 0 bases and J by 8 bases, and 8 bases separated the two germline ends.

CDR3: CAWSITWGDPLNQPQHF. DNA for the CDR3: TGTGCCTGGAGTATCACGTGGGGGGATCCGCTCAATCAGCCCCAGCATTTT. The V and J genes are TRBV30 and TRBJ1-5, with D perhaps matching TRBD1 (5 bases). Looked up from germline, CDR1 is GTSNPN and CDR2 is SVGIG (reference sequence). This CDR3 contains 17 residues. V was shortened by 2 bases and J by 3 bases, with 20 bases between the two germline ends.

CDR3 amino acids: CASSFWRHTEAFF. CDR3 nucleotides: TGTGCCAGCAGCTTCTGGCGGCACACTGAAGCTTTCTTT. This chain connects TRBV7-3 to TRBJ1-1; no clear D. V was pared by 3 bases and J by 3 bases, with 8 bases between. The CDR3 totals 13 residues. Germline lookup yields CDR1 SGHTA and CDR2 FQGTGA.

The CDR3 region is CASSLDTSTGELFF. The DNA of the CDR3 is TGTGCCAGCAGTTTAGATACAAGCACCGGGGAGCTGTTTTTT. The V gene is TRBV27, the J gene TRBJ2-2; D is unresolved. The CDR3 extends over 14 amino acids. Per the germline V gene, CDR1 is MNHEY and CDR2 is SMNVEV (reference sequence). Trimming took 2 bases from V and 4 from J, leaving 8 bases between them.

This clone was counted a few times. The genes are TRBV9 and TRBJ1-1; D is ambiguous. V shed 4 bases and J shed 1 base, with 8 bases lying between them. Germline CDR1 is SGDLS and CDR2 is YYNGEE. The CDR3 runs to 13 residues. The CDR3 DNA sequence: TGTGCCAGCAGCCCCCCCGGGAACACTGAAGCTTTCTTT. The encoded protein is CASSPPGNTEAFF.

This chain uses TRBV27 with TRBJ2-7, with 7 bases matching TRBD1. The CDR3 is 14 residues long. J gave up 4 bases and V 4 bases, and 7 bases lay outside the gene matches. Looked up from germline, CDR1 is MNHEY and CDR2 is SMNVEV (reference sequence). CDR3 nucleotide sequence: TGTGCCAGCAGTTCGGACAGGAGCCCTTACGAGCAGTACTTC. It codes for CASSSDRSPYEQYF.

The V gene is TRBV2, the J gene TRBJ1-1, with 7 nucleotides matching TRBD1. J lost 11 bases, V lost 2 bases, and 14 bases had no gene match. The CDR3 extends over 15 amino acids. CDR1 SNHLY and CDR2 FYNNEI come from the germline V gene. The CDR3 spells CASSEQGGTVLRAFF. The CDR3 DNA is TGTGCCAGCAGTGAACAAGGGGGGACAGTACTTAGGGCTTTCTTT.